The clone carrying this TCR beta chain appeared a few times. This entry belongs to a study of blood T cell repertoires in COVID-19. Background on the study: Samples came from the United States, Italy and Spain, spanning acute and convalescent COVID-19.

CDR1 KGHSH and CDR2 LQKENI come from the germline V gene. There are 15 residues in the CDR3. The V end lost 3 bases, the J end lost 6 bases, and 16 bases lay between the germline ends. The authors' processing: Scientists estimated how many nucleated cells there were by amplifying reference gene primers. Using immunoSEQ multiplex PCR, the repertoire was profiled, and TCRdb retains in-frame clones only, with some absent. The V and J calls and clone size were taken over from that table, and D and trimming were inferred from the DNA. The table has 25,000 to 30,000 clones, roughly 79% seen once. Sequenced input: peripheral blood. The sequence was obtained from a man in his 70s with acute or convalescent COVID-19. The chain employs TRBV18 and TRBJ2-3; tentative D call: TRBD2 (6 bases). CDR3 loop: CASSPAAGTRDTQYF. CDR3 nucleotides: TGTGCCAGCTCACCCGCGGCGGGGACCAGGGATACGCAGTATTTT.